What follows describes a single TCR beta chain. This sample was included in a study of T cells after yellow fever vaccination. TCRdb recomputed calls from the 5' RACE reads with MiXCR, one row per CDR3 protein. The sample has 610,000 or so distinct CDR3 sequences; roughly 12% are singletons. There are 14 residues in the CDR3. V lost 3 bases to trimming and J lost 3 bases; unmatched junction nucleotides: 6. Germline loops: CDR1 SGHRS, CDR2 YFSETQ. V and J are TRBV5-1 and TRBJ2-7; TRBD1 matches 7 bases. The sequences come from PBMCs, collected on the day of the yellow fever booster vaccination. This receptor was obtained from a man younger than 40 who received the YFV17D yellow fever vaccine. CDR3 DNA: TGCGCCAGCAGCTCACTCCGGGACAGCTACGAGCAGTACTTC. This encodes CASSSLRDSYEQYF.